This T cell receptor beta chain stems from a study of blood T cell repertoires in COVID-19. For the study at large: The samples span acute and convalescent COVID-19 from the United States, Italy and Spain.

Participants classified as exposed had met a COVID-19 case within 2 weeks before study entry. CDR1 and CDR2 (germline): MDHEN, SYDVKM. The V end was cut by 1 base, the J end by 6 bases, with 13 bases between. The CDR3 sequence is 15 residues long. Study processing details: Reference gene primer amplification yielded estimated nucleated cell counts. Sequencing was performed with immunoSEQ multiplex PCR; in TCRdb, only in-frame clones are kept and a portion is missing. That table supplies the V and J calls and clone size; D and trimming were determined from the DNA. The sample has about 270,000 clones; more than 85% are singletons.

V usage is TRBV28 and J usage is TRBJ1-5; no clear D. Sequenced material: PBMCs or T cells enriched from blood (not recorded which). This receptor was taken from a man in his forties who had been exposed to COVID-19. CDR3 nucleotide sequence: TGTGCCAGCAGTTTATACTTTAGTGGGAGTCAGCCCCAGCATTTT. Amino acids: CASSLYFSGSQPQHF.